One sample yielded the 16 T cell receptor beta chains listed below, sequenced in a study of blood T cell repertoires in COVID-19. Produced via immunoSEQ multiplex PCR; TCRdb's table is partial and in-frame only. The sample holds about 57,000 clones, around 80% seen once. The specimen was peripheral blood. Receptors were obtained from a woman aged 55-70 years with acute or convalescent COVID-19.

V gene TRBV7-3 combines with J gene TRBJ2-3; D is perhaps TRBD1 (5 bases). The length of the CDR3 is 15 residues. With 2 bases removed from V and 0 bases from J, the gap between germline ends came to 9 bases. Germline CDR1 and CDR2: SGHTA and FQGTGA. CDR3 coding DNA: TGTGCCAGCAGCTTAGGGTACAGGAGCACAGATACGCAGTATTTT. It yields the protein CASSLGYRSTDTQYF.

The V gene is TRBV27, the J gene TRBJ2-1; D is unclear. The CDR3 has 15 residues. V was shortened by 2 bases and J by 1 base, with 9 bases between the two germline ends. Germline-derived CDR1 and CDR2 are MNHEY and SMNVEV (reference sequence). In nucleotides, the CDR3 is TGTGCCAGCAGTTTAGGGCGAGAGTCCTACAATGAGCAGTTCTTC. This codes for CASSLGRESYNEQFF.

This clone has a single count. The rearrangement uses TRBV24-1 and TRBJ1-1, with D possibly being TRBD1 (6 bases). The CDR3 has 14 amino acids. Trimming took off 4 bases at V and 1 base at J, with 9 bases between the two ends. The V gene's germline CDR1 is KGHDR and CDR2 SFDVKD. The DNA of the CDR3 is TGTGCCACCAGTGAGAACAGGGCGAACACTGAAGCTTTCTTT. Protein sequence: CATSENRANTEAFF.

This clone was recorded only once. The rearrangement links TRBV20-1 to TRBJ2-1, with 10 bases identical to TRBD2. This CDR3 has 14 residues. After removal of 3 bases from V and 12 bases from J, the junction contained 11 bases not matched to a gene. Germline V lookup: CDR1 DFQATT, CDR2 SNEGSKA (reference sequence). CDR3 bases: TGCAGTGCTAGTGGTCTAGCGGGGGCGGAGGGGCAGTTCTTC. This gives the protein CSASGLAGAEGQFF.

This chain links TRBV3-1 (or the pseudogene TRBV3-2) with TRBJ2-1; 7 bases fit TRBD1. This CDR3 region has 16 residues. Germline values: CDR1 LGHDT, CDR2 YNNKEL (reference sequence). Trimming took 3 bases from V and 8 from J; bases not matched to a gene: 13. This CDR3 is CASSHAPETGSYEQFF. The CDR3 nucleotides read TGTGCCAGCAGCCACGCCCCCGAGACAGGGAGCTATGAGCAGTTCTTC.

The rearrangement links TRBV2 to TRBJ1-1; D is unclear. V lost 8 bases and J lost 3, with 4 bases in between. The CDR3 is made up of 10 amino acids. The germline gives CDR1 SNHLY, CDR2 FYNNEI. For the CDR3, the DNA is TGTGCCAGCCTTTACACTGAAGCTTTCTTT. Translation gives CASLYTEAFF.

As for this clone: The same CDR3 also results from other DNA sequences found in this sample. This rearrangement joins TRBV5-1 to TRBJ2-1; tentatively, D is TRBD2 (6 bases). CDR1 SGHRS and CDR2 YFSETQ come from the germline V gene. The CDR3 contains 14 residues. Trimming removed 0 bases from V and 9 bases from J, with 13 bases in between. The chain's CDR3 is CASSLAMGGGEQFF. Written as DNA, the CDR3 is TGCGCCAGCAGCTTGGCCATGGGGGGTGGTGAGCAGTTCTTC.

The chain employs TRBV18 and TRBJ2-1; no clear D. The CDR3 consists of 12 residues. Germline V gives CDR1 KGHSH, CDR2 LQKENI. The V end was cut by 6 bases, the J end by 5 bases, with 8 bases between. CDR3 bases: TGTGCCAGCTCCGGTCCCAACAATGAGCAGTTCTTC. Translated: CASSGPNNEQFF.

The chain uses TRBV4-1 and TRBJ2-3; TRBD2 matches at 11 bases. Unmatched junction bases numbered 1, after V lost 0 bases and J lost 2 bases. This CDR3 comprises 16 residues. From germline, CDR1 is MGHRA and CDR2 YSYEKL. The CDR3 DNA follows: TGCGCCAGCAGCCAAGATAGCGGGGGGGTCACAGATACGCAGTATTTT. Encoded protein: CASSQDSGGVTDTQYF.

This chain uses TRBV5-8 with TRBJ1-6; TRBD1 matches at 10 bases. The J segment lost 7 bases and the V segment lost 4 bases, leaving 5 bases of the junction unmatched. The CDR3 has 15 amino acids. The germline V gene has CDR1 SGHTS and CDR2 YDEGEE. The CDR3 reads CASSIRTGGNSPLHF. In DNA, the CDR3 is TGTGCCAGCAGCATCCGGACAGGGGGAAATTCACCCCTCCACTTT.

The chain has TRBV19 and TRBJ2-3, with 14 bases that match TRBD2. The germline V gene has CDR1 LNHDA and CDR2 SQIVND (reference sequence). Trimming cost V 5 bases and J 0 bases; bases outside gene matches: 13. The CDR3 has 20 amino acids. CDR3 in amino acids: CASSWTSGGLGYSSTDTQYF. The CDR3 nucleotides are TGTGCCAGTAGTTGGACTAGCGGGGGGCTCGGATATTCTAGCACAGATACGCAGTATTTT.

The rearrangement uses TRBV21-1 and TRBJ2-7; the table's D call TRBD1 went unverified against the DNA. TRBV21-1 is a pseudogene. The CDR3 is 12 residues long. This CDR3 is CARDRAPYEQYF. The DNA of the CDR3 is TGTGCCAGGGACAGGGCACCCTACGAGCAGTACTTC.

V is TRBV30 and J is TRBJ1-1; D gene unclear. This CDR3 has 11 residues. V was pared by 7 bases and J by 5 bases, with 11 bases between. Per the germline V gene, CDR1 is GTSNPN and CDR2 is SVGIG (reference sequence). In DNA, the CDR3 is TGTGCCTCTCGGGGAGGGACTGAAGCTTTCTTT. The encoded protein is CASRGGTEAFF.

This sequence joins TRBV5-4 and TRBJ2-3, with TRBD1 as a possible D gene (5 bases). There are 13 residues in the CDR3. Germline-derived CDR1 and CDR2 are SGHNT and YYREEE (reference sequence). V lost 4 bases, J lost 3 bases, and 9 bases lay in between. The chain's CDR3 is CASSRQGTDTQYF. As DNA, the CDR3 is TGTGCCAGCAGCCGCCAGGGAACAGATACGCAGTATTTT.

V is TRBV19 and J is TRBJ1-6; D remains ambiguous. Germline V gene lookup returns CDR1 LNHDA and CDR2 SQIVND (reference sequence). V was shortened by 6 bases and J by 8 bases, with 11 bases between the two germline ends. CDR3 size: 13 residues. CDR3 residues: CASSVVVDSPLHF. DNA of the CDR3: TGTGCCAGTAGCGTAGTGGTGGATTCACCCCTCCACTTT.

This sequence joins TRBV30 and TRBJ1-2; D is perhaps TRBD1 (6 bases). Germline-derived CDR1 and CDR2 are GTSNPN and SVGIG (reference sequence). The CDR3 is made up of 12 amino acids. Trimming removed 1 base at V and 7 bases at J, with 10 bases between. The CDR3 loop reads CAWSATGSGYTF. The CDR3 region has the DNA TGTGCCTGGAGTGCAACAGGGAGTGGCTACACCTTC. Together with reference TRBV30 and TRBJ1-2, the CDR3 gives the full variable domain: SQTIHQWPATLVQPVGSPLSLECTVEGTSNPNLYWYRQAAGRGLQLLFYSVGIGQISSEVPQNLSASRPQDRQFILSSKKLLLSDSGFYLCAWSATGSGYTFGSGTRLTVV.